These 7 T cell receptor beta chains came from one sample sequenced in a study of blood T cell repertoires in COVID-19. Some clones are missing from TCRdb's copy, which holds only in-frame ones; the method was immunoSEQ multiplex PCR. The table includes approximately 490,000 clones, 75% to 90% detected once. The sequencing input was PBMCs or T cells enriched from blood (not recorded which). Source of these receptors: a woman younger than 35 who had recovered from COVID-19.

J is TRBJ1-2 and V is TRBV28, with no clear D. V gave up 7 bases and J gave up 4 bases, with 25 bases separating them. The CDR3 extends over 17 amino acids. CDR1 and CDR2 (germline): MDHEN, SYDVKM. The CDR3 DNA is TGTGCCAGCACCCCTTCCCCCCGACGCAAACGGGGCTATGGCTACACCTTC. This encodes CASTPSPRRKRGYGYTF.

The chain has TRBV4-1 and TRBJ1-1, with D possibly being TRBD1 (6 bases). Germline V gives CDR1 MGHRA, CDR2 YSYEKL. Trimming left V 1 base short and J 5 bases short, with 14 bases between. There are 15 residues in the CDR3. CDR3 nucleotide sequence: TGCGCCAGCAGCCAAGGACAGGTCATCATAACTGAAGCTTTCTTT. Encoded protein: CASSQGQVIITEAFF.

V and J are TRBV30 and TRBJ2-1, with D hard to call. Germline lookup yields CDR1 GTSNPN and CDR2 SVGIG (reference sequence). V was pared by 8 bases and J by 8 bases, with 10 bases between. This CDR3 is built from 10 residues. The chain's CDR3 is CALSTHEQFF. The DNA of the CDR3 is TGTGCCCTTTCAACACATGAGCAGTTCTTC.

The CDR3 DNA is TGTGCCAGCAGCTCGTTCGACAGGGGATGGCTGTTTTTT. This sequence encodes CASSSFDRGWLFF. The chain is built from TRBV7-9 and TRBJ2-2; 8 bases agree with TRBD1. Germline V gene lookup returns CDR1 SEHNR and CDR2 FQNEAQ (reference sequence). The CDR3 runs 13 residues. V was clipped by 4 bases and J by 13 bases; unmatched bases: 8.

The CDR3 DNA reads as TGTGCCAGCAGAACTCAGAACACCGGGGAGCTGTTTTTT. Its translation is CASRTQNTGELFF. This chain joins TRBV14 and TRBJ2-2, with unresolved D. Germline CDR1 SGHDN, CDR2 FVKESK. This CDR3 comprises 13 residues. V was pared by 6 bases and J by 1 base, with 6 bases between.

The chain has TRBV4-2 and TRBJ1-5, with a weak D call TRBD1 (5 bases). Per germline, CDR1 LGHNA and CDR2 YNFKEQ. Trimming removed 3 bases from V and 2 bases from J, with 17 bases in between. This CDR3 spans 17 amino acids. The CDR3 loop is CASSHRGGSTGNQPQHF. As DNA, the CDR3 is TGTGCCAGCAGCCACCGCGGGGGGTCCACGGGCAATCAGCCCCAGCATTTT.

This CDR3 reads CASSGRSGGGTDTQYF. The CDR3 region has the DNA TGTGCCAGCAGTGGGAGATCCGGGGGAGGCACAGATACGCAGTATTTT. The rearrangement joins TRBV2 to TRBJ2-3; tentatively, D is TRBD2 (6 bases). Trimming cost V 4 bases and J 1 base, with 15 bases left between them. CDR3 size: 16 residues. Germline CDR1 reads SNHLY; CDR2 reads FYNNEI.